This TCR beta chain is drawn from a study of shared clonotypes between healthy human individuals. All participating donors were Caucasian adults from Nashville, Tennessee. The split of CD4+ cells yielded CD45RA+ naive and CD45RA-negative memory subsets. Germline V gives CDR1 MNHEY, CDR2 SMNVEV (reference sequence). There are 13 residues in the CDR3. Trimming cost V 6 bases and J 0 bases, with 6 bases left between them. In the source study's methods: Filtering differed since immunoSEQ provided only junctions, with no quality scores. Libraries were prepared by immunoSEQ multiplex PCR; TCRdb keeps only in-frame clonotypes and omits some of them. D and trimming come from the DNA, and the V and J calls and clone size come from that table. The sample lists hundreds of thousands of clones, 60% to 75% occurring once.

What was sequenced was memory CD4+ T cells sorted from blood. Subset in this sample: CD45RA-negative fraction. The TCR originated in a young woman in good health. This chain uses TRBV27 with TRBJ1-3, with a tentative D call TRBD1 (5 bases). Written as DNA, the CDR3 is TGTGCCAGCAGGACAGACTCTGGAAACACCATATATTTT. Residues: CASRTDSGNTIYF.